These T cell receptor beta chains were read from a single sample in a study of blood T cell repertoires in COVID-19. Repertoires were generated with immunoSEQ multiplex PCR, while TCRdb's copy carries only in-frame clones and drops some. The sample records around 200,000 clones, less than 90% being singletons. Sequenced sample: peripheral blood. The receptors shown here come from a man aged 25 to 40 with acute or convalescent COVID-19. The conserved cysteine and the conserved F or W are not part of the CDR3 here. A row's size may be missing; if present it is once, few, many or a size class.

TRBJ1-1 - TRBV7-9 ASSFTGLNTEAF
TRBJ1-2 - TRBV7-2 ASSLAGTAYT
TRBJ2-1 once TRBV3-1/TRBV3-2 ASSQDRLTGNEQF
TRBJ1-5 - TRBV30 AWGVGQLNQPQH
TRBJ1-1 - TRBV11-2 ASRRGDLMNTEAF
TRBJ1-5 - TRBV2 ASSRQGVGGNQPQH
TRBJ1-2 - TRBV20-1 SASPQGSRGGYT
TRBJ1-2 once TRBV12-5 ASGPPGGGYT
TRBJ1-6 once TRBV20-1 SASLTGGSSPLH
TRBJ2-1 - TRBV11-1 ASSAWTDFDNEQF
TRBJ2-7 - TRBV6-1 ASSEAGGGGADEQY
TRBJ1-6 - TRBV5-1 ASSLEVLQNNSPLH
TRBJ2-7 - TRBV6-5 ASSYAGLTNYEQY
TRBJ2-5 - TRBV7-6 ASSRAGVGETQY
TRBJ2-7 - TRBV13 ASSLGQGASYEQY